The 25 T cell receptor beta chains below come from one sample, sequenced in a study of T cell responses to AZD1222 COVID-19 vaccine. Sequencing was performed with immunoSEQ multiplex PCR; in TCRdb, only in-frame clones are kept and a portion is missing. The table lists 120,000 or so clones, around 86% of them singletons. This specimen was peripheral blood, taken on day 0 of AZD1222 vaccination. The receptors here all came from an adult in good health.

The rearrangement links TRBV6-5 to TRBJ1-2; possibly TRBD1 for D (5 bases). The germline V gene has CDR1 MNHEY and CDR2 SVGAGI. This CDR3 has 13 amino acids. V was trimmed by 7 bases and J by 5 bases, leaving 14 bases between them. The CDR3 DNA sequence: TGTGCCAGCAAGACCGGGGAGGGGTATGGCTACACCTTC. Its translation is CASKTGEGYGYTF.

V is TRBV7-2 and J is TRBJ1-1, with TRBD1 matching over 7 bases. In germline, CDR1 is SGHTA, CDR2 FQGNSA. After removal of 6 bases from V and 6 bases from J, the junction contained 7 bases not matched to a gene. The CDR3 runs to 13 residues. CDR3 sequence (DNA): TGTGCCAGCAGAGAGACAGGGAGCCCTGAAGCTTTCTTT. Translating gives CASRETGSPEAFF. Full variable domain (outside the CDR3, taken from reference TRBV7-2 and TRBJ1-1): GAGVSQSPSNKVTEKGKDVELRCDPISGHTALYWYRQSLGQGLEFLIYFQGNSAPDKSGLPSDRFSAERTGGSVSTLTIQRTQQEDSAVYLCASRETGSPEAFFGQGTRLTVV.

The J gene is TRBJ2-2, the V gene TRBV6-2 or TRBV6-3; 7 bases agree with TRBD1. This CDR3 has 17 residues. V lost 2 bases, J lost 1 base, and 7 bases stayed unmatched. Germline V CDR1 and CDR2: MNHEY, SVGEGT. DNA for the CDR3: TGTGCCAGCAGTTACGCAACCGGGACAGTGAACACCGGGGAGCTGTTTTTT. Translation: CASSYATGTVNTGELFF.

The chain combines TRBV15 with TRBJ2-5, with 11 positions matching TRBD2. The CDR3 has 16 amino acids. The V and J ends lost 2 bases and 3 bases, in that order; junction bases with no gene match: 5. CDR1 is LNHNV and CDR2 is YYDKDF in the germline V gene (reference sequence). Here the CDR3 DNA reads TGTGCCACCAGCAGACGGACTAGCGGGTCGAAAGAGACCCAGTACTTC. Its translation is CATSRRTSGSKETQYF. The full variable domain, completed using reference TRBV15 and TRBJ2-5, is DAMVIQNPRYQVTQFGKPVTLSCSQTLNHNVMYWYQQKSSQAPKLLFHYYDKDFNNEADTPDNFQSRRPNTSFCFLDIRSPGLGDTAMYLCATSRRTSGSKETQYFGPGTRLLVL.

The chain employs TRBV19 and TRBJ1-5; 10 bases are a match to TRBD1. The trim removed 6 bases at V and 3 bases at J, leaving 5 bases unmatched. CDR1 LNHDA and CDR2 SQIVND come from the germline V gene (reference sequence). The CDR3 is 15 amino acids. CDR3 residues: CASRAGQGHNQPQHF. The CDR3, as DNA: TGTGCCAGTAGGGCGGGACAGGGGCACAATCAGCCCCAGCATTTT.

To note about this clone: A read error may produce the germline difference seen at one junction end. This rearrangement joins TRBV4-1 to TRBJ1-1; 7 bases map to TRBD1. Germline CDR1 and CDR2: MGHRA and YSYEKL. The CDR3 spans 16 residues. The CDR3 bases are TGCGCCAGCAGCCTGGGGACAGCTAGTCTGAACCCTGAAGCTTTCTTT. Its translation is CASSLGTASLNPEAFF.

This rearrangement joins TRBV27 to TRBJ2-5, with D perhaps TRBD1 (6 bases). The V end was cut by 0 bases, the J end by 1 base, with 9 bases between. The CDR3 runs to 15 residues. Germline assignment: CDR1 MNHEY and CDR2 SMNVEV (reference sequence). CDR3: CASSLSRTAQETQYF. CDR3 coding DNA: TGTGCCAGCAGTTTATCGCGGACAGCCCAAGAGACCCAGTACTTC.

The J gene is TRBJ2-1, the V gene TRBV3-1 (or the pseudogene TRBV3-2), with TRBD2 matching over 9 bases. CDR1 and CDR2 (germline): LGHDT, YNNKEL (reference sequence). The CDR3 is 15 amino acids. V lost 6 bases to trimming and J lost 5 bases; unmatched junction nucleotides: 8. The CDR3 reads CASSERLAVNNEQFF. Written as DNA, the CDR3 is TGTGCCAGCAGTGAACGACTAGCGGTGAACAATGAGCAGTTCTTC.

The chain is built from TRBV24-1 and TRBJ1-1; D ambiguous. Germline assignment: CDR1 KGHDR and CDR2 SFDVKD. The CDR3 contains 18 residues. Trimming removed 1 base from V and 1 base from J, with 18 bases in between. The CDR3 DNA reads TGTGCCACCAGTGATTTCCCGCTCCCGGACGTCGGGAACACTGAAGCTTTCTTT. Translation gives CATSDFPLPDVGNTEAFF.

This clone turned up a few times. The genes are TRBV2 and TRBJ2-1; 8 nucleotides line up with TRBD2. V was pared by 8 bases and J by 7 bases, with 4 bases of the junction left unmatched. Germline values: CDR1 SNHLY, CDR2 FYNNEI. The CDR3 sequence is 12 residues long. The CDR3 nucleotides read TGTGCCAGCGGGATAGCGGGGAATGAGCAGTTCTTC. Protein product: CASGIAGNEQFF.

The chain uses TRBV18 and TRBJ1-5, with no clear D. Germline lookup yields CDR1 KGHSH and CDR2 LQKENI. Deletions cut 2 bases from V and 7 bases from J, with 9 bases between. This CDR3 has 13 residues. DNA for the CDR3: TGTGCCAGCTCACCAACTGTGGGACAGCCCCAGCATTTT. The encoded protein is CASSPTVGQPQHF. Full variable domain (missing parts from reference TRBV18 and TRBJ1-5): NAGVMQNPRHLVRRRGQEARLRCSPMKGHSHVYWYRQLPEEGLKFMVYLQKENIIDESGMPKERFSAEFPKEGPSILRIQQVVRGDSAAYFCASSPTVGQPQHFGDGTRLSIL.

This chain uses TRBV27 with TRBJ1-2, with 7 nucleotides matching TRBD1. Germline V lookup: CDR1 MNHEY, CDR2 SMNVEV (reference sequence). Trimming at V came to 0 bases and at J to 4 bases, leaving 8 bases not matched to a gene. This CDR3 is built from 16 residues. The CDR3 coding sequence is TGTGCCAGCAGTTTATCAGGGGGCGAAACTATCTATGGCTACACCTTC. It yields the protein CASSLSGGETIYGYTF.

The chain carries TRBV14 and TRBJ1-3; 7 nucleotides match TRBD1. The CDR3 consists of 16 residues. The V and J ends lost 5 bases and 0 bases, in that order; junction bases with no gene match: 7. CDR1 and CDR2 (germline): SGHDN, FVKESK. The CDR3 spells CASSRGQIYSGNTIYF. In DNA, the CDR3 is TGTGCCAGCAGCAGGGGACAGATTTACTCTGGAAACACCATATATTTT. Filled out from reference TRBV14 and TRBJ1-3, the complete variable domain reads EAGVTQFPSHSVIEKGQTVTLRCDPISGHDNLYWYRRVMGKEIKFLLHFVKESKQDESGMPNNRFLAERTGGTYSTLKVQPAELEDSGVYFCASSRGQIYSGNTIYFGEGSWLTVV.

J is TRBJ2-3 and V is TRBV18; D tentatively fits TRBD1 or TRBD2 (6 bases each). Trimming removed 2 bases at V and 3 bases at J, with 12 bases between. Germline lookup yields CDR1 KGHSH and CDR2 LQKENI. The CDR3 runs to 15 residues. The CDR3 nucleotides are TGTGCCAGCTCACCAGACGGGGGACAAACAGATACGCAGTATTTT. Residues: CASSPDGGQTDTQYF.

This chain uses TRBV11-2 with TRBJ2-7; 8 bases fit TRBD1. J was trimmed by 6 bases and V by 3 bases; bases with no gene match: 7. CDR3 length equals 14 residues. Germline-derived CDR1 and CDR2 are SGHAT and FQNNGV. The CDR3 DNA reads TGTGCCAGCAGCTTGATAGACAGGGGAGGCGAGCAGTACTTC. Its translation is CASSLIDRGGEQYF.

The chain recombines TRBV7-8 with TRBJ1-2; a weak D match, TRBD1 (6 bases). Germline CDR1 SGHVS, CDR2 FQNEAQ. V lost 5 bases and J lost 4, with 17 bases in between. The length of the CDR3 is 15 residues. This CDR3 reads CASSPRLGGGYGYTF. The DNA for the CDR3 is TGTGCCAGCAGCCCCAGGTTGGGGGGCGGCTATGGCTACACCTTC. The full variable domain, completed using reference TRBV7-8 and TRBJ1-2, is GAGVSQSPRYKVAKRGQDVALRCDPISGHVSLFWYQQALGQGPEFLTYFQNEAQLDKSGLPSDRFFAERPEGSVSTLKIQRTQQEDSAVYLCASSPRLGGGYGYTFGSGTRLTVV.

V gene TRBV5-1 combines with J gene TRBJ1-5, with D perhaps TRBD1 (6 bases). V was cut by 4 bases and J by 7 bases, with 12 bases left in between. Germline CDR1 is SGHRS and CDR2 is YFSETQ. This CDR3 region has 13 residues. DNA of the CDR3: TGCGCCAGCAGCCCGACAGGTTACCAGCCCCAGCATTTT. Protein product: CASSPTGYQPQHF.

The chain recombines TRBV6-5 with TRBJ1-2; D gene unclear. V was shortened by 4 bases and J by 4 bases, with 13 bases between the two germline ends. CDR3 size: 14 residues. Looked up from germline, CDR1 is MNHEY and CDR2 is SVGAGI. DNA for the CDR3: TGTGCCAGCAGTTCCGGGCCTTCGCTCTATGGCTACACCTTC. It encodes CASSSGPSLYGYTF.

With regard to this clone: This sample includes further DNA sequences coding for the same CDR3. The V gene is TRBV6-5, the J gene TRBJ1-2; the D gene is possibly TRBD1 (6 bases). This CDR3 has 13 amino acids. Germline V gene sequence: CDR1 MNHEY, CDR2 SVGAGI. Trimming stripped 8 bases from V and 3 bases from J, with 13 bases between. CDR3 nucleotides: TGTGCCAGCTCCAAGGGGGGGGACTATGGCTACACCTTC. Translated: CASSKGGDYGYTF.

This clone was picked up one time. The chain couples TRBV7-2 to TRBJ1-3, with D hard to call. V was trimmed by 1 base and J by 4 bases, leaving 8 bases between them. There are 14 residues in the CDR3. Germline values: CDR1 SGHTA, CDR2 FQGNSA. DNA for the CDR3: TGTGCCAGCAGCTTAGATAACGGCGGAAACACCATATATTTT. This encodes CASSLDNGGNTIYF.

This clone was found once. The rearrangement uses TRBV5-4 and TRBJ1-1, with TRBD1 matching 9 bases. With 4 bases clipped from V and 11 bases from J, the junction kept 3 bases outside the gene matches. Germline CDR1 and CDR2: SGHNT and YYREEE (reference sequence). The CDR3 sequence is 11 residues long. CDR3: CASSGTGSAFF. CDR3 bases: TGTGCCAGCAGCGGGACAGGGAGCGCTTTCTTT. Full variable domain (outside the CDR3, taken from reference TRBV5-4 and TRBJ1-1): ETGVTQSPTHLIKTRGQQVTLRCSSQSGHNTVSWYQQALGQGPQFIFQYYREEENGRGNFPPRFSGLQFPNYSSELNVNALELDDSALYLCASSGTGSAFFGQGTRLTVV.

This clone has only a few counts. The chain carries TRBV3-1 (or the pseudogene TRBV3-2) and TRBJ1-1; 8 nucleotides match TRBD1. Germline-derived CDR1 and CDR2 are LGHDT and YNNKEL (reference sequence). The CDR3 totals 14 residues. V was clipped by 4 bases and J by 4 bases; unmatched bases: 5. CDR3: CASSRTGLFTEAFF. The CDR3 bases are TGTGCCAGCAGCCGGACAGGGCTGTTCACTGAAGCTTTCTTT.

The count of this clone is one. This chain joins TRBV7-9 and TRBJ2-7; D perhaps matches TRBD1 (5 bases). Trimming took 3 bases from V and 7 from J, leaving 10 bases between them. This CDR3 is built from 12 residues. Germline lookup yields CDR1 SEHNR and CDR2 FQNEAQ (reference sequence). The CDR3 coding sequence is TGTGCCAGCAGCTTCAGGGTGGGAGAGCAGTACTTC. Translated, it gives CASSFRVGEQYF.

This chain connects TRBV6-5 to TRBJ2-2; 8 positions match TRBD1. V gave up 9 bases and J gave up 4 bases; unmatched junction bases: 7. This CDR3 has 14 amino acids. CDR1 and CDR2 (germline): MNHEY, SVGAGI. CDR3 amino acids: CASRTGRGTGELFF. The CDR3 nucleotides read TGTGCCAGTCGGACAGGGCGGGGCACCGGGGAGCTGTTTTTT.

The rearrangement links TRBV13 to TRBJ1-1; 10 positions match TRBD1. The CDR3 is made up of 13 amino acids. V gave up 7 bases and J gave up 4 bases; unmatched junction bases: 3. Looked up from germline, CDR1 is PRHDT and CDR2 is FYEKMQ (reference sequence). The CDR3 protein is CASKGDRGTEAFF. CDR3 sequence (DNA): TGTGCCAGCAAAGGGGACAGGGGCACTGAAGCTTTCTTT. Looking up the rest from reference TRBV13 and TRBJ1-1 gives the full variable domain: AAGVIQSPRHLIKEKRETATLKCYPIPRHDTVYWYQQGPGQDPQFLISFYEKMQSDKGSIPDRFSAQQFSDYHSELNMSSLELGDSALYFCASKGDRGTEAFFGQGTRLTVV.